One sample yielded the 29 T cell receptor beta chains listed below, sequenced in a study of spatial heterogeneity in lung cancer. Study-wide findings and caveats: Expanded alpha and beta TCR counts within tumors tracked tumor mutation counts.

Antigens of these TCRs are unknown. Time point defined: sample taken at primary tumor resection. MiXCR was run by TCRdb on the 5' RACE reads, yielding one entry per CDR3 protein. Here the sample spans roughly 23,000 distinct CDR3 sequences, approximately 4.3% being singletons. The source material was lung tumor tissue, sampled at surgery. These receptors came from a male donor with early-stage non-small cell lung cancer.

This clonotype has ten or more counts. The chain links TRBV2 to TRBJ2-5, with a tentative D call TRBD2 (5 bases). V lost 2 bases to trimming and J lost 8 bases, with 9 bases between them. The CDR3 contains 12 residues. The germline gives CDR1 SNHLY, CDR2 FYNNEI. Here the CDR3 DNA reads TGTGCCAGCAGTGAACGTTCGGGAACCCAGTACTTC. Its protein product is CASSERSGTQYF. Together with reference TRBV2 and TRBJ2-5, the CDR3 gives the full variable domain: EPEVTQTPSHQVTQMGQEVILRCVPISNHLYFYWYRQILGQKVEFLVSFYNNEISEKSEIFDDQFSVERPDGSNFTLKIRSTKLEDSAMYFCASSERSGTQYFGPGTRLLVL.

This clonotype was seen repeatedly, ten times or more. The chain has TRBV5-1 and TRBJ1-2, with D maybe TRBD1 (6 bases). This CDR3 has 13 residues. Germline values: CDR1 SGHRS, CDR2 YFSETQ. V was clipped by 1 base and J by 3 bases, with 7 bases between them. The CDR3 DNA follows: TGCGCCAGCAGCTTGCCAGGGGACTATGGCTACACCTTC. It yields the protein CASSLPGDYGYTF.

This clonotype occurred many times. V is TRBV6-6 and J is TRBJ1-1; D ambiguous. V shed 6 bases and J shed 0 bases, with 8 bases lying between them. CDR1 MNHNY and CDR2 SVGAGI come from the germline V gene (reference sequence). The CDR3 runs to 13 residues. CDR3 DNA: TGTGCCAGCAGCCAAACATTGAACACTGAAGCTTTCTTT. As protein: CASSQTLNTEAFF.

This clonotype was seen many times. V gene TRBV7-2 combines with J gene TRBJ2-3, with TRBD2 identical over 7 bases. Germline loops: CDR1 SGHTA, CDR2 FQGNSA. Trimming removed 2 bases from V and 1 base from J; junction bases left unmatched: 3. The CDR3 loop spans 15 amino acids. The CDR3 DNA reads as TGTGCCAGCAGCTTAACTAGCGCCGGCACAGATACGCAGTATTTT. Translating it yields CASSLTSAGTDTQYF.

This clonotype was counted at least ten times. The rearrangement uses TRBV10-3 and TRBJ1-1; D is ambiguous. Trimming cost V 2 bases and J 0 bases, with 7 bases left between them. Germline V gene data show CDR1 as ENHRY and CDR2 as SYGVKD. The CDR3 length is 14 residues. CDR3 residues: CAISEGPLNTEAFF. DNA of the CDR3: TGTGCCATCAGTGAGGGACCATTGAACACTGAAGCTTTCTTT.

This clonotype appeared many times. The chain is built from TRBV7-9 and TRBJ2-7; a possible D gene is TRBD2 (6 bases). V was clipped by 8 bases and J by 3 bases, with 11 bases between them. This CDR3 has 12 amino acids. Germline loops: CDR1 SEHNR, CDR2 FQNEAQ (reference sequence). DNA of the CDR3: TGTGCCAGCGGGGGGATTAACTACGAGCAGTACTTC. Protein product: CASGGINYEQYF.

V and J are TRBV5-4 and TRBJ1-3; perhaps TRBD1 as D (5 bases). CDR1 and CDR2 (germline): SGHNT, YYREEE (reference sequence). The CDR3 sequence is 14 residues long. V was pared by 4 bases and J by 4 bases, with 12 bases between. The CDR3 region has the DNA TGTGCCAGCAGCCGTGGGACTATCGGAAACACCATATATTTT. This sequence encodes CASSRGTIGNTIYF.

This clonotype was counted at least ten times. The chain carries TRBV5-4 and TRBJ2-2; 8 nucleotides agree with TRBD2. The length of the CDR3 is 16 residues. The V and J ends lost 5 bases and 11 bases, in that order; junction bases with no gene match: 17. The germline CDR1 and CDR2 sequences are SGHNT and YYREEE (reference sequence). CDR3 in DNA: TGTGCCAGCAGTCCAGGACTAGCTTTGGGCGTGAGAGAGCTGTTTTTT. Protein product: CASSPGLALGVRELFF.

As to this clonotype: The germline gene is not matched at one end of the junction; a read error may be the cause. The V call is TRBV7-2, the J call TRBJ2-5; tentatively, D is TRBD2 (6 bases). In germline, CDR1 is SGHTA, CDR2 FQGNSA. The length of the CDR3 is 12 residues. Here the CDR3 DNA reads TGTGCCAGCAGCGACCCAGGCCAGTGGGGGGACTTC. Amino acid sequence: CASSDPGQWGDF.

Ten or more counts support this clonotype. The chain combines TRBV3-1 with TRBJ2-3; 11 bases align to TRBD2. V lost 1 base to trimming and J lost 6 bases; unmatched junction nucleotides: 6. The CDR3 has 16 amino acids. Per the germline V gene, CDR1 is LGHDT and CDR2 is YNNKEL (reference sequence). CDR3 residues: CASSQVGASGGDTQYF. CDR3 coding DNA: TGTGCCAGCAGCCAAGTAGGCGCTAGCGGGGGGGATACGCAGTATTTT.

This clonotype was observed many times. The chain is built from TRBV7-2 and TRBJ1-4; TRBD1 matches 7 bases. J lost 4 bases, V lost 1 base, and 0 bases had no gene match. Germline V gives CDR1 SGHTA, CDR2 FQGNSA. This CDR3 comprises 14 residues. The CDR3 sequence: CASSLDRGNEKLFF. The DNA of the CDR3 is TGTGCCAGCAGCTTAGACAGGGGTAATGAAAAACTGTTTTTT.

Relative to its sample, this clonotype is medium-sized. The gene calls are TRBV5-1 and TRBJ2-7; TRBD1 or TRBD2 may be the D gene (5 bases each). CDR1 is SGHRS, CDR2 YFSETQ, per germline. Trimming shortened V by 0 bases and J by 2 bases, and 12 bases separated the two germline ends. This CDR3 is built from 15 residues. The CDR3 reads CASSLGDGIAYEQYF. The CDR3 coding sequence is TGCGCCAGCAGCTTGGGGGACGGTATAGCCTACGAGCAGTACTTC.

Many counts were recorded for this clonotype. This chain links TRBV14 with TRBJ1-5, with no clear D. Trimming took off 0 bases at V and 4 bases at J, with 4 bases between the two ends. CDR1 is SGHDN, CDR2 FVKESK, per germline. The CDR3 is 13 amino acids. CDR3 DNA: TGTGCCAGCAGCCAAGAACAAAATCAGCCCCAGCATTTT. Protein product: CASSQEQNQPQHF. The variable domain in full, with the rest retrieved from reference TRBV14 and TRBJ1-5, is EAGVTQFPSHSVIEKGQTVTLRCDPISGHDNLYWYRRVMGKEIKFLLHFVKESKQDESGMPNNRFLAERTGGTYSTLKVQPAELEDSGVYFCASSQEQNQPQHFGDGTRLSIL.

This clonotype has just a few counts. This chain links TRBV7-3 with TRBJ2-1; 7 bases align to TRBD2. Germline CDR1 reads SGHTA; CDR2 reads FQGTGA. The length of the CDR3 is 15 residues. The trim removed 2 bases at V and 0 bases at J, leaving 1 base unmatched. CDR3 sequence reads: CASSLGGGSYNEQFF. CDR3 bases: TGTGCCAGCAGCTTAGGCGGGGGCTCCTACAATGAGCAGTTCTTC. Together with reference TRBV7-3 and TRBJ2-1, the CDR3 gives the full variable domain: GAGVSQTPSNKVTEKGKYVELRCDPISGHTALYWYRQSLGQGPEFLIYFQGTGAADDSGLPNDRFFAVRPEGSVSTLKIQRTERGDSAVYLCASSLGGGSYNEQFFGPGTRLTVL.

There are many counts of this clonotype. The chain is built from TRBV20-1 and TRBJ2-3, with unresolved D. CDR3 length: 12 residues. CDR1 DFQATT and CDR2 SNEGSKA come from the germline V gene (reference sequence). V lost 3 bases and J 0 bases, leaving 4 bases between the germline ends. This chain's CDR3 is CSASGSTDTQYF. CDR3 nucleotide sequence: TGCAGTGCTAGCGGGAGCACAGATACGCAGTATTTT.

This clonotype appeared many times. CDR3 sequence: CASRRDSSGNTIYF. The CDR3 DNA is TGTGCCAGCAGGAGGGACAGCTCTGGAAACACCATATATTTT. The rearrangement links TRBV6-2 or TRBV6-3 to TRBJ1-3; 7 bases agree with TRBD1. CDR1 MNHEY and CDR2 SVGEGT come from the germline V gene. The CDR3 contains 14 residues. Trimming at V came to 6 bases and at J to 0 bases, leaving 2 bases not matched to a gene.

This clonotype was found many times. V and J are TRBV5-1 and TRBJ2-1; D may be TRBD2 (5 bases). The CDR3 has 12 amino acids. Germline CDR1 and CDR2: SGHRS and YFSETQ. V was cut by 7 bases and J by 6 bases, with 11 bases left in between. This chain's CDR3 is CASSGSSNEQFF. CDR3 DNA sequence: TGCGCCAGCTCGGGGAGTAGCAATGAGCAGTTCTTC.

This clonotype was detected ten times or more. This rearrangement joins TRBV6-4 to TRBJ2-7; 8 positions agree with TRBD1. The J segment lost 3 bases and the V segment lost 7 bases, leaving 20 bases of the junction unmatched. From germline, CDR1 is MRHNA and CDR2 SNTAGT. The CDR3 has 18 residues. DNA of the CDR3: TGTGCCAGCATGGGCCCTCACGGAGTTGGGACAGGTGACTACGAGCAGTACTTC. Translating it yields CASMGPHGVGTGDYEQYF.

This clonotype was counted many times. This chain connects TRBV6-5 to TRBJ2-2; 8 bases match TRBD2. J gave up 6 bases and V 4 bases, and 13 bases lay outside the gene matches. Germline CDR1 and CDR2: MNHEY and SVGAGI. The CDR3 runs 17 residues. The CDR3 region is CASSSPSRGEAAGELFF. CDR3 DNA: TGTGCCAGCAGTTCCCCGTCGCGGGGGGAGGCGGCCGGGGAGCTGTTTTTT.

This clonotype showed up many times. The CDR3 reads CASSSPPGRASGNTIYF. The DNA for the CDR3 is TGTGCCAGCAGCTCTCCACCGGGACGGGCCTCTGGAAACACCATATATTTT. The gene calls are TRBV7-9 and TRBJ1-3, with D maybe TRBD1 (5 bases). CDR3 length: 17 residues. From germline, CDR1 is SEHNR and CDR2 FQNEAQ (reference sequence). V lost 4 bases, J lost 0 bases, and 16 bases lay in between.

This clonotype was counted between two and nine times. The V and J genes are TRBV14 and TRBJ1-1, with unresolved D. Looked up from germline, CDR1 is SGHDN and CDR2 is FVKESK. This CDR3 is 13 amino acids long. V lost 0 bases and J lost 0, with 2 bases in between. The CDR3 protein is CASSQDLNTEAFF. Here the CDR3 DNA reads TGTGCCAGCAGCCAAGACTTGAACACTGAAGCTTTCTTT.

This clonotype appeared a few times. The CDR3 DNA is TGCAGCGTTGTAGGGCAGGTGGAGACTGAAGCTTTCTTT. This codes for CSVVGQVETEAFF. This chain connects TRBV29-1 to TRBJ1-1; D remains unclear. The CDR3 loop spans 13 amino acids. The germline V and J ends were trimmed by 4 bases and 5 bases, with 14 bases remaining between them. Germline V gene data show CDR1 as SQVTM and CDR2 as ANQGSEA.

This clonotype appeared many times. This chain uses TRBV7-9 with TRBJ2-7; D gene uncertain. CDR1 SEHNR and CDR2 FQNEAQ come from the germline V gene (reference sequence). This CDR3 comprises 15 residues. V lost 4 bases and J lost 1, with 14 bases in between. The CDR3 DNA reads as TGTGCCAGCAGCTCGACGATGGGCGGTTCCTACGAGCAGTACTTC. Its protein is CASSSTMGGSYEQYF.

This clonotype was recorded at least ten times. This chain connects TRBV20-1 to TRBJ1-5, with D unresolved. There are 12 residues in the CDR3. Trimming left V 0 bases short and J 6 bases short, with 6 bases between. Germline values: CDR1 DFQATT, CDR2 SNEGSKA (reference sequence). The CDR3 reads CSARDGLQPQHF. In nucleotides, the CDR3 is TGCAGTGCTAGAGATGGACTTCAGCCCCAGCATTTT.

In its sample, this clonotype was seen a few times. The V call is TRBV5-1, the J call TRBJ2-7; D gene ambiguous. Between the trimmed V and J ends, which lost 4 bases and 0 bases, there was a span of 11 bases. CDR3 length: 14 amino acids. Germline V gives CDR1 SGHRS, CDR2 YFSETQ. CDR3 sequence reads: CASSPALSSYEQYF. Here the CDR3 DNA reads TGCGCCAGCAGCCCGGCTCTTAGCTCCTACGAGCAGTACTTC.

This clonotype occurred many times. This chain joins TRBV27 and TRBJ1-5, with TRBD1 matching 8 bases. V shed 5 bases, J shed 7 bases, and the junction held 10 bases outside the gene matches. Germline assignment: CDR1 MNHEY and CDR2 SMNVEV (reference sequence). CDR3 length equals 15 residues. Written as DNA, the CDR3 is TGTGCCAGCAGTCCGCGGACAGGGCGAGAGCAGCCCCAGCATTTT. Residues: CASSPRTGREQPQHF.

This clonotype was picked up many times. This sequence joins TRBV5-6 and TRBJ2-1, with 11 bases lining up with TRBD2. The ends lost 5 bases at V and 5 bases at J; junction bases unmatched: 6. The CDR3 totals 15 residues. Per the germline V gene, CDR1 is SGHDT and CDR2 is YYEEEE. For the CDR3, the DNA is TGTGCCAGCAGTTTTCTAGCGGGAGGCCACAATGAGCAGTTCTTC. This translates into CASSFLAGGHNEQFF.

In its sample, this clonotype was seen many times. The CDR3 DNA follows: TGTGCCAGCAGTCCCCACAGGGGCGGCGAGCAGTACTTC. The encoded protein is CASSPHRGGEQYF. The chain combines TRBV28 with TRBJ2-7; 7 positions agree with TRBD1. V trimming: 5 bases; J trimming: 6 bases; junction bases outside the gene matches: 7. This CDR3 is 13 amino acids long. Germline V lookup: CDR1 MDHEN, CDR2 SYDVKM.

The chain couples TRBV12-3 or TRBV12-4 to TRBJ2-5; D is perhaps TRBD1 (6 bases). The germline V and J ends were trimmed by 6 bases and 5 bases, with 22 bases remaining between them. The CDR3 is 16 residues long. The CDR3 here is CASSSDRTDEVETQYF. In DNA form, the CDR3 reads TGTGCCAGCAGCTCGGACCGGACAGACGAAGTGGAGACCCAGTACTTC.